The 21 T cell receptor beta chains listed next were all sequenced from one sample in a study of blood T cell repertoires in COVID-19. The data were produced by immunoSEQ multiplex PCR, yet TCRdb's version contains in-frame clones alone and is incomplete. The sample shows 150,000 to 200,000 clones, around 80% of them seen only once. The specimen was PBMCs or T cells enriched from blood (not recorded which). These receptors were obtained from a woman in her fifties or sixties with acute COVID-19.

The rearrangement uses TRBV7-9 and TRBJ1-6, with TRBD1 as a possible D gene (6 bases). V lost 1 base, J lost 4 bases, and 14 bases lay in between. Looked up from germline, CDR1 is SEHNR and CDR2 is FQNEAQ (reference sequence). The CDR3 contains 17 residues. CDR3 residues: CASSLGGQPTYNSPLHF. The CDR3 nucleotides are TGTGCCAGCAGCTTAGGCGGACAGCCTACATATAATTCACCCCTCCACTTT.

The chain couples TRBV7-9 to TRBJ2-2, with D unresolved. CDR3 length equals 14 residues. Germline assignment: CDR1 SEHNR and CDR2 FQNEAQ (reference sequence). Trimming shortened V by 7 bases and J by 4 bases, and 13 bases separated the two germline ends. In DNA, the CDR3 is TGTGCCAGCACGAAGAACGGAGCCACCGGGGAGCTGTTTTTT. This encodes CASTKNGATGELFF.

This clone has only one observation. This sequence joins TRBV3-1 (or the pseudogene TRBV3-2) and TRBJ2-1, with 8 bases that match TRBD2. The V segment lost 5 bases and the J segment 6 bases; nucleotides outside the gene matches: 9. Germline values: CDR1 LGHDT, CDR2 YNNKEL (reference sequence). This CDR3 contains 15 residues. CDR3 amino acids: CASSDWAAGGNEQFF. CDR3 bases: TGTGCCAGCAGCGACTGGGCCGCGGGAGGCAATGAGCAGTTCTTC.

The chain has TRBV11-2 and TRBJ2-6, with D uncertain. The V end lost 5 bases, the J end lost 1 base, and 9 bases lay between the germline ends. The CDR3 is 15 residues long. The germline gives CDR1 SGHAT, CDR2 FQNNGV. CDR3 amino acids: CASSASESGANVLTF. CDR3 bases: TGTGCCAGCAGCGCCTCAGAATCTGGGGCCAACGTCCTGACTTTC.

V is TRBV11-2 and J is TRBJ2-7, with D perhaps TRBD1 (6 bases). V was trimmed by 1 base and J by 3 bases, leaving 13 bases between them. Germline CDR1 is SGHAT and CDR2 is FQNNGV. This CDR3 has 15 residues. The CDR3, as DNA: TGTGCCAGCAGCTTAGGTCCGGAGGACAGCTACGAGCAGTACGTC. Translation: CASSLGPEDSYEQYV.

A few counts support this clone. This chain links TRBV28 with TRBJ1-2, with 10 bases that match TRBD1. V shed 6 bases and J 8 bases; nucleotides not matched to a gene: 18. The CDR3 length is 17 residues. The germline CDR1 and CDR2 sequences are MDHEN and SYDVKM. The CDR3 region has the DNA TGTGCCAGCAGACCCTTAAATCCGGGACAGGGGAAGGAAGGCTACACCTTC. Its translation: CASRPLNPGQGKEGYTF.

The rearrangement joins TRBV2 to TRBJ2-7; D not certain. V dropped 7 bases and J dropped 2 bases, with 12 bases sitting between them. CDR3 length: 13 residues. The germline V gene encodes CDR1 SNHLY and CDR2 FYNNEI. The CDR3 spells CASNGASAYEQYV. CDR3 DNA: TGTGCCAGCAACGGAGCGTCAGCCTACGAGCAGTACGTC.

The chain couples TRBV5-5 to TRBJ2-1; D is ambiguous. The CDR3 consists of 15 residues. Germline V gene sequence: CDR1 SGHKS, CDR2 YYEKEE (reference sequence). Trimming stripped 1 base from V and 0 bases from J, with 8 bases between. CDR3 nucleotide sequence: TGTGCCAGCAGCTTGTCCTGGAGCTCCTACAATGAGCAGTTCTTC. Its translation: CASSLSWSSYNEQFF.

This chain joins TRBV3-1 (or the pseudogene TRBV3-2) and TRBJ2-2; D might be TRBD1 (6 bases). The V gene lost 0 bases and the J gene lost 7 bases, with 12 bases spanning the gap. CDR1 is LGHDT and CDR2 is YNNKEL in the germline V gene (reference sequence). CDR3 size: 15 residues. CDR3 sequence: CASSQDWGQRGELFF. CDR3 nucleotides: TGTGCCAGCAGCCAAGACTGGGGGCAACGCGGGGAGCTGTTTTTT.

The chain recombines TRBV6-5 with TRBJ2-7, with 7 bases fitting TRBD2. The CDR3 totals 15 residues. CDR1 is MNHEY and CDR2 is SVGAGI in the germline V gene. V was pared by 6 bases and J by 5 bases, with 13 bases of the junction left unmatched. The CDR3: CASRLNRGESNEQYV. DNA of the CDR3: TGTGCCAGCAGGCTGAATCGGGGGGAAAGCAACGAGCAGTACGTC.

The V gene is TRBV5-4, the J gene TRBJ2-6, with D possibly matching TRBD1 (6 bases). Trimming pared 0 bases from V and 0 bases from J, leaving 16 bases between. The CDR3 is 19 residues long. Per germline, CDR1 SGHNT and CDR2 YYREEE (reference sequence). The CDR3 DNA reads TGTGCCAGCAGCTTGGCCGGGTGGCAGGGGTCCTCTGGGGCCAACGTCCTGACTTTC. This sequence encodes CASSLAGWQGSSGANVLTF. Together with reference TRBV5-4 and TRBJ2-6, the CDR3 gives the full variable domain: ETGVTQSPTHLIKTRGQQVTLRCSSQSGHNTVSWYQQALGQGPQFIFQYYREEENGRGNFPPRFSGLQFPNYSSELNVNALELDDSALYLCASSLAGWQGSSGANVLTFGAGSRLTVL.

The V gene is TRBV9, the J gene TRBJ2-3, with 9 bases matching TRBD2. Germline V CDR1 and CDR2: SGDLS, YYNGEE. CDR3 length equals 16 residues. Trimming took 4 bases from V and 8 from J; bases not matched to a gene: 14. The CDR3: CASSPGSGGRQVTQYF. The CDR3, as DNA: TGTGCCAGCAGCCCCGGGAGCGGGGGGCGGCAGGTTACGCAGTATTTT.

This clone was counted many times. The J gene is TRBJ2-5, the V gene TRBV6-5; a weak D match, TRBD2 (6 bases). Trimming pared 2 bases from V and 2 bases from J, leaving 15 bases between. CDR1 is MNHEY, CDR2 SVGAGI, per germline. CDR3 length equals 16 residues. CDR3: CASSYRASVTQETQYF. The CDR3 region has the DNA TGTGCCAGCAGTTACAGGGCTAGCGTTACTCAAGAGACCCAGTACTTC.

This clone appeared a single time. CDR3 DNA sequence: TGTGCCACCAGTGATTTCGGAGCGACCCAGTACTTC. Translating gives CATSDFGATQYF. The gene calls are TRBV24-1 and TRBJ2-5; D gene uncertain. Germline loops: CDR1 KGHDR, CDR2 SFDVKD. CDR3 length: 12 residues. The ends were cut back, 1 base at V and 7 bases at J, with 6 bases in the middle.

The chain is built from TRBV7-9 and TRBJ1-1, with 12 bases aligning to TRBD1. CDR3 size: 15 residues. The V segment lost 5 bases and the J segment 11 bases; nucleotides outside the gene matches: 12. The V gene's germline CDR1 is SEHNR and CDR2 FQNEAQ (reference sequence). The CDR3 spells CASSSRDRGLFRAFF. DNA of the CDR3: TGTGCCAGCAGCAGCCGGGACAGGGGGCTCTTTAGGGCTTTCTTT.

This chain joins TRBV7-6 and TRBJ1-4; a weak D match, TRBD1 (5 bases). Trimming took 2 bases from V and 7 from J, leaving 17 bases between them. CDR1 and CDR2 from the germline V gene are SGHVS and FNYEAQ. The CDR3 loop spans 16 amino acids. The CDR3 DNA reads as TGTGCCAGCAGCTTAATGTTGGAGGGGCCGAGTGAAAAACTGTTTTTT. This codes for CASSLMLEGPSEKLFF.

The gene calls are TRBV5-5 and TRBJ2-2; D perhaps matches TRBD2 (5 bases). The CDR3 has 14 amino acids. Germline V gives CDR1 SGHKS, CDR2 YYEKEE (reference sequence). Trimming pared 4 bases from V and 1 base from J, leaving 8 bases between. In DNA, the CDR3 is TGTGCCAGCAGCCAGGACTTGAACACCGGGGAGCTGTTTTTT. It is translated as CASSQDLNTGELFF.

The J gene is TRBJ1-2, the V gene TRBV7-8; D is possibly TRBD1 (5 bases). The CDR3 has 14 residues. Looked up from germline, CDR1 is SGHVS and CDR2 is FQNEAQ. Trimming stripped 5 bases from V and 4 bases from J, with 14 bases between. This CDR3 reads CASSPGQGLYGYTF. DNA of the CDR3: TGTGCCAGCAGCCCCGGGCAGGGTCTCTATGGCTACACCTTC.

The V call is TRBV12-5, the J call TRBJ1-4, with TRBD1 matching 8 bases. The CDR3 length is 15 residues. J was trimmed by 8 bases and V by 0 bases; bases with no gene match: 5. CDR1 is LGHNT, CDR2 FRNRAP, per germline. The DNA for the CDR3 is TGTGCTAGTGGTTTGGTAGGACAGGGTGAGGAAAAACTGTTTTTT. This gives the protein CASGLVGQGEEKLFF.

The gene calls are TRBV6-5 and TRBJ2-7; TRBD1 agrees at 12 bases. V gave up 10 bases and J gave up 6 bases; unmatched junction bases: 10. The germline V gene has CDR1 MNHEY and CDR2 SVGAGI. The CDR3 contains 14 residues. CDR3 in DNA: TGTGCCACCAGCCGGGACAGGGGGCGCGGCGAGCAGTACGTC. Its translation is CATSRDRGRGEQYV.

The rearrangement links TRBV28 to TRBJ1-1; D is unresolved. CDR1 and CDR2 (germline): MDHEN, SYDVKM. With 5 bases removed from V and 0 bases from J, the gap between germline ends came to 13 bases. The CDR3 loop spans 15 amino acids. The CDR3 reads CASSPSGSMNTEAFF. Here the CDR3 DNA reads TGTGCCAGCAGTCCTTCGGGGAGCATGAACACTGAAGCTTTCTTT.